This T cell receptor (beta chain) was observed in a study of blood T cells in healthy people across ages. Findings of the study overall: As naive T cell percentage varied, TCR beta diversity correlated strongly with it.

The CDR3 loop spans 15 amino acids. Trimming removed 1 base at V and 2 bases at J, with 12 bases between. CDR1 SGHTA and CDR2 FQGNSA come from the germline V gene. A remark on this clonotype: The target antigen is unknown.

The use of a sample-barcoded 5' primer and a J-beta primer mix characterized a second PCR of roughly 6 to 11 cycles. MiXCR, run by TCRdb on the 5' RACE reads, gives a single entry per CDR3 protein. The sample lists around 900,000 distinct CDR3 sequences, about 53% occurring once. The sample providers were healthy Caucasian people from Russia, aged roughly 6 to 95. Every participating donor contributed about 10 milliliters of peripheral blood through a draw. This TCR came from a woman between 55 and 75 years old in good health. The genes are TRBV7-2 and TRBJ2-7; D may be TRBD2 (6 bases). The sequencing sample was made of blood. The CDR3, as DNA: TGTGCCAGCAGCTTAGGTACTAGCAGGACCTACGAGCAGTACTTC. It codes for CASSLGTSRTYEQYF. The whole variable domain, filled in from reference TRBV7-2 and TRBJ2-7, reads GAGVSQSPSNKVTEKGKDVELRCDPISGHTALYWYRQSLGQGLEFLIYFQGNSAPDKSGLPSDRFSAERTGGSVSTLTIQRTQQEDSAVYLCASSLGTSRTYEQYFGPGTRLTVT.